The 14 T cell receptor beta chains given below trace back to one sample, sequenced in a study of monozygotic twins with inflammatory bowel disease. From the 5' RACE reads, TCRdb lists one entry per CDR3 protein and no DNA. The sample is made up of about 420,000 distinct CDR3 sequences, and the top ten hold around 2.4% of it. Sequencing used blood. These receptors were collected from a human donor with ulcerative colitis or Crohn's disease, or a healthy co-twin of an affected twin (not recorded which).

The chain uses TRBV15 and TRBJ2-1; TCRdb picks TRBD2, but there is no DNA to check that call. CDR1 LNHNV and CDR2 YYDKDF come from the germline V gene (reference sequence). This CDR3 has 14 amino acids. The CDR3 region is CATSRPGGPNEQFF.

The V call is TRBV18, the J call TRBJ2-7; the TCRdb call, TRBD1, lacks DNA for checking. This CDR3 contains 13 residues. Per germline, CDR1 KGHSH and CDR2 LQKENI. The CDR3 region is CASSPGQGQEQYF.

V gene TRBV5-4 combines with J gene TRBJ2-7; without DNA, the TCRdb call of TRBD1 cannot be checked. The CDR3 is 14 residues long. The V gene's germline CDR1 is SGHNT and CDR2 YYREEE (reference sequence). CDR3: CASSPGTEVYEQYF.

This chain links TRBV10-3 with TRBJ1-2; with no DNA, the TCRdb D assignment of TRBD1 cannot be verified. Germline V gives CDR1 ENHRY, CDR2 SYGVKD. This CDR3 spans 16 amino acids. CDR3 protein: CAISPGQGPRSYGYTF.

This chain joins TRBV27 and TRBJ1-6; the D gene TCRdb calls, TRBD1, cannot be checked with no DNA. The CDR3 runs to 16 residues. CDR1 MNHEY and CDR2 SMNVEV come from the germline V gene (reference sequence). The CDR3 loop reads CASSTARGRGNSPLHF.

The rearrangement uses TRBV7-9 and TRBJ1-2; TCRdb calls TRBD1, which cannot be checked without DNA. Looked up from germline, CDR1 is SEHNR and CDR2 is FQNEAQ (reference sequence). The CDR3 runs to 16 residues. The CDR3 protein is CASSPGDGGFHYGYTF.

J is TRBJ2-2 and V is TRBV7-2; TCRdb lists TRBD1, though no DNA is available to test this call. This CDR3 is built from 15 residues. Germline CDR1 is SGHTA and CDR2 is FQGNSA. CDR3: CASSPGPLGPGELFF.

This chain uses TRBV30 with TRBJ1-5. There are 14 residues in the CDR3. Germline CDR1 is GTSNPN and CDR2 is SVGIG (reference sequence). The CDR3 here is CAWSVVAAPQPQHF.

J is TRBJ2-1 and V is TRBV6-2 or TRBV6-3; there is no DNA to check the TCRdb D call of TRBD1. Germline CDR1 reads MNHEY; CDR2 reads SVGEGT. The CDR3 has 16 amino acids. This CDR3 reads CASRFPRTTDYNEQFF.

This sequence joins TRBV30 and TRBJ2-5; the TRBD2 assignment by TCRdb is unverifiable without DNA. The CDR3 loop spans 16 amino acids. From germline, CDR1 is GTSNPN and CDR2 SVGIG (reference sequence). CDR3 region: CAWSVPGSGGAKTQYF. Complete variable domain (other parts from reference TRBV30 and TRBJ2-5): SQTIHQWPATLVQPVGSPLSLECTVEGTSNPNLYWYRQAAGRGLQLLFYSVGIGQISSEVPQNLSASRPQDRQFILSSKKLLLSDSGFYLCAWSVPGSGGAKTQYFGPGTRLLVL.

V usage is TRBV28 and J usage is TRBJ2-7; TCRdb outputs TRBD2, but without DNA this stays unchecked. CDR1 and CDR2 from the germline V gene are MDHEN and SYDVKM. The CDR3 spans 15 residues. CDR3 region: CASSSPGTGSYEQYF.

The chain employs TRBV14 and TRBJ1-2; checking the TCRdb D call of TRBD1 is not possible without DNA. The CDR3 totals 15 residues. In germline, CDR1 is SGHDN, CDR2 FVKESK. CDR3 in amino acids: CASSQGRTGDYGYTF.

The rearrangement uses TRBV5-1 and TRBJ2-1; TCRdb calls TRBD2, which cannot be checked without DNA. CDR3 length equals 16 residues. Germline values: CDR1 SGHRS, CDR2 YFSETQ. The CDR3: CASSLATGGPGAEQFF. Combining the CDR3 with reference TRBV5-1 and TRBJ2-1 gives the whole variable domain KAGVTQTPRYLIKTRGQQVTLSCSPISGHRSVSWYQQTPGQGLQFLFEYFSETQRNKGNFPGRFSGRQFSNSRSEMNVSTLELGDSALYLCASSLATGGPGAEQFFGPGTRLTVL.

The chain joins TRBV3-1 to TRBJ2-3; TCRdb selects TRBD1, and the lack of DNA leaves this call unchecked. CDR1 and CDR2 from the germline V gene are LGHDT and YNNKEL (reference sequence). This CDR3 is built from 14 residues. The CDR3 sequence is CASSQSGQGSTQYF.